This T cell receptor beta chain originates from a study of T-cell memory formation after mild COVID-19 (dated by TCRdb to 2020 to 2023). With regard to the full study: TCR sequence clusters from the two donors were largely donor specific. Two young, previously healthy adult volunteers made up the cohort, one male and one female. In a couple of donors, T-cell clones that expanded and contracted after mild COVID-19 were tracked by sequencing TCRalpha and TCRbeta repertoires over time.

The CDR3, from cysteine to phenylalanine, totals 15 residues. Only the CDR3 part of the read is kept: 45 bases, read in frame from the first base. Trimmed from V: 5 bases; trimmed from J: 7 bases; junction bases lacking a gene match: 8. CDR1 and CDR2, per the germline V gene, are SGHTA and FQGTGA. Turning to this clonotype: Its antigen is still unknown. No base qualities exist here, and no much larger clone lies one base off it.

Ficoll-Paque density gradient centrifugation was the method used to isolate PBMCs. This sample was sequenced with an Illumina NovaSeq 6000. cDNA libraries for TCRalpha and TCRbeta were prepared by 5'RACE using constant-segment primers, with sample barcodes and unique molecular identifiers added. RNA was extracted from every sample with Trizol reagent. Amplification of the libraries took two PCR steps, and the second step added a second sample barcode plus Illumina TruSeq adapters. Libraries were sequenced on an Illumina NovaSeq with 2 x 150 bp paired-end reads. Per the authors' processing: With migec v1.2.7, reads were demultiplexed and then collapsed into UMI-guided consensus sequences. Using mixcr v2.1.11, UMI consensuses were aligned to TRA and TRB V and J templates and then assembled into clonotypes. Clonotypes were classified as expanded or contracted when called significant by both edgeR and NoisET, with noise models trained on biological replicates. For edgeR calls, a false discovery rate-adjusted p below 0.01 and a log2 fold-change threshold of 1 were applied. As an exploratory analysis of dynamics, max-normalized trajectories of the 1000 most abundant clonotypes were examined by PCA with hierarchical clustering. The CD4 or CD8 phenotype of responding clones was assigned using the separately sequenced CD4+ and CD8+ repertoires. TCRdb cleaned the public reads at Q25 with fastp, built clones with MiXCR and kept in-frame beta chains. Identical CDR3 protein sequences are pooled into one entry, listed with their most common genes and DNA. The V and J calls and clone size come from TCRdb's table, not from the authors' own analysis. The sample includes 190,000 or so distinct CDR3 sequences, with around 27% observed a single time. Roughly an eighth of the sample is taken by the ten largest.

Overall study results and their limits: Clones that contracted from day 15 to 85 showed balanced CD4/CD8 phenotypes, whereas a second wave of clones that expanded from day 15 to 37 leaned towards CD4+. Contracting CD4+ clones were found mainly in CM and EM memory subsets, while CD8+ clones were enriched in EMRA. The study included only a couple of mild cases, and larger cohorts that include severe cases with pre-infection samples were judged to be necessary. The second-wave clones that peaked on day 37 were not confirmed to be SARS-CoV-2 specific. Some responding clones were found in pre-infection memory, which suggests that pre-existing cross-reactive memory T cells took part in the SARS-CoV-2 response.

The V gene is TRBV7-3 and the J gene is TRBJ2-1, and TRBD2 aligns with 10 junction nucleotides. The sample consisted of PBMCs or a T cell subset sorted from them (not recorded which). The sequence derives from an adult woman who had mild COVID-19 (a few samples of this study predate the infection). The sample titles of this study are shuffled in the database, so cell type and time point are left out; the donor was told from shared clones. The CDR3 protein is CASSPIAGGWNEQFF. The nucleotide sequence is TGTGCCAGCAGCCCGATAGCGGGAGGCTGGAATGAGCAGTTCTTC. The reference TRBV7-3 and TRBJ2-1 proteins fill in what lies around the CDR3, so the full variable domain reads GAGVSQTPSNKVTEKGKYVELRCDPISGHTALYWYRQSLGQGPEFLIYFQGTGAADDSGLPNDRFFAVRPEGSVSTLKIQRTERGDSAVYLCASSPIAGGWNEQFFGPGTRLTVL.